Listed here are 11 T cell receptor beta chains from one sample, sequenced in a study of T cells in Graves' hyperthyroidism and ophthalmopathy (dated 2019 in TCRdb). The library was produced with multiplex PCR. The sequencing machine was an Illumina HiSeq 2000. TCR beta CDR3 regions were amplified from RNA transcripts. A first-round RT-PCR of the TCR CDR3 used the HTBI primer set with the Qiagen OneStep RT-PCR kit. TCRdb handled the public reads itself, with Q25 trimming in fastp and clone calling in MiXCR, and kept productive beta chains. Each entry merges the rows of one CDR3 protein and shows their most common DNA and genes. For this sample there are 300,000 to 450,000 distinct CDR3 sequences; more than 20% appear just once. The ten largest clones represent around 67% of the sample. Sequencing input: blood. The receptors were sampled from a man between 50 and 59 years old with Graves' hyperthyroidism.

This clonotype was seen a few times. V is TRBV11-3 and J is TRBJ2-3, with TRBD2 matching 10 bases. J lost 2 bases, V lost 2 bases, and 4 bases had no gene match. The CDR3 runs to 16 residues. CDR1 and CDR2 from the germline V gene are SGHNT and YENEEA. The CDR3 DNA follows: TGTGCCAGCAGCTTATCTAGCGGGAGTCTCACAGATACGCAGTATTTT. Protein product: CASSLSSGSLTDTQYF.

This sequence joins TRBV6-2 or TRBV6-3 and TRBJ2-1, with D possibly matching TRBD2 (7 bases). CDR1 is MNHEY, CDR2 SVGEGT, per germline. The CDR3 covers 15 residues. The V and J ends lost 2 bases and 7 bases respectively, with 15 bases between them. The CDR3 protein is CASSYGGAGENEQFF. CDR3 DNA sequence: TGTGCCAGCAGTTACGGGGGGGCGGGAGAGAATGAGCAGTTCTTC.

This clonotype was counted many times. This chain joins TRBV27 and TRBJ2-7; D is possibly TRBD1 (6 bases). Trimming left V 0 bases short and J 2 bases short, with 11 bases between. Germline-derived CDR1 and CDR2 are MNHEY and SMNVEV (reference sequence). The CDR3 length is 15 residues. For the CDR3, the DNA is TGTGCCAGCAGTTTATCCCCCCAGGGGCCCTACGAGCAGTACTTC. It translates to CASSLSPQGPYEQYF.

The V and J genes are TRBV7-6 and TRBJ2-7; 14 positions match TRBD2. The CDR3 sequence is 16 residues long. V lost 1 base and J lost 6; bases outside the gene matches: 5. The germline V gene encodes CDR1 SGHVS and CDR2 FNYEAQ. The CDR3 loop reads CASSLEGTSGSSEQYF. DNA of the CDR3: TGTGCCAGCAGCTTAGAAGGGACTAGCGGGAGTTCCGAGCAGTACTTC.

The chain carries TRBV5-5 and TRBJ2-1; 8 bases are shared with TRBD2. Germline CDR1 SGHKS, CDR2 YYEKEE (reference sequence). The CDR3 contains 15 residues. Losses at the gene ends were 4 bases for V and 5 bases for J; bases not matched to a gene: 8. The CDR3 region is CASSTGLGLDNEQFF. The CDR3 region has the DNA TGTGCCAGCAGCACGGGACTAGGGTTGGACAATGAGCAGTTCTTC.

This clonotype was observed a handful of times. The chain links TRBV5-1 to TRBJ1-2, with D perhaps TRBD1 (5 bases). V shed 0 bases and J shed 4 bases, with 13 bases lying between them. The germline V gene has CDR1 SGHRS and CDR2 YFSETQ. The CDR3 extends over 15 amino acids. CDR3 DNA: TGCGCCAGCAGCTTGGATGGTACAGGCCCCTATGGCTACACCTTC. Translation: CASSLDGTGPYGYTF.

V and J are TRBV4-2 and TRBJ2-1; 8 bases line up with TRBD2. The CDR3 has 15 residues. The junction had 5 bases not matched to a gene; V was cut back by 1 base and J by 6 bases. The germline gives CDR1 LGHNA, CDR2 YNFKEQ. The chain's CDR3 is CASSQGLANGNEQFF. CDR3 DNA sequence: TGTGCCAGCAGCCAAGGACTAGCGAATGGCAATGAGCAGTTCTTC.

This clonotype was counted between two and nine times. This chain connects TRBV5-1 to TRBJ2-2, with 10 bases lining up with TRBD1. CDR1 SGHRS and CDR2 YFSETQ come from the germline V gene. Trimming removed 7 bases from V and 3 bases from J; junction bases left unmatched: 3. The CDR3 extends over 14 amino acids. The chain's CDR3 is CASWTGGDTGELFF. CDR3 nucleotides: TGCGCCAGCTGGACAGGGGGGGACACCGGGGAGCTGTTTTTT.

The chain joins TRBV7-6 to TRBJ2-5; TRBD2 matches at 12 bases. Germline lookup yields CDR1 SGHVS and CDR2 FNYEAQ. The V gene end was trimmed by 5 bases and the J gene end by 4 bases; junction bases not matched to a gene: 5. This CDR3 spans 15 amino acids. The CDR3, as DNA: TGTGCCAGCAGCCCCAGACTAGCGGGAGTAGAGACCCAGTACTTC. This gives the protein CASSPRLAGVETQYF. The full variable domain, rest sourced from reference TRBV7-6 and TRBJ2-5, is GAGVSQSPRYKVTKRGQDVALRCDPISGHVSLYWYRQALGQGPEFLTYFNYEAQQDKSGLPNDRFSAERPEGSISTLTIQRTEQRDSAMYRCASSPRLAGVETQYFGPGTRLLVL.

This clonotype was counted only a few times. The chain joins TRBV12-3 or TRBV12-4 to TRBJ2-5; 8 bases line up with TRBD1. CDR3 size: 16 residues. The junction had 9 bases not matched to a gene; V was cut back by 2 bases and J by 4 bases. The CDR3: CASSLFGQGAGETQYF. The CDR3 nucleotides are TGTGCCAGCAGTTTATTTGGACAGGGAGCTGGAGAGACCCAGTACTTC.

The chain employs TRBV20-1 and TRBJ1-1; the D gene is possibly TRBD1 (5 bases). Per the germline V gene, CDR1 is DFQATT and CDR2 is SNEGSKA (reference sequence). CDR3 length: 14 amino acids. V lost 3 bases and J lost 1, with 12 bases in between. The CDR3 DNA is TGCAGTGCTAGCAGGGTATCAGGGAACACTGAAGCTTTCTTT. This sequence encodes CSASRVSGNTEAFF.